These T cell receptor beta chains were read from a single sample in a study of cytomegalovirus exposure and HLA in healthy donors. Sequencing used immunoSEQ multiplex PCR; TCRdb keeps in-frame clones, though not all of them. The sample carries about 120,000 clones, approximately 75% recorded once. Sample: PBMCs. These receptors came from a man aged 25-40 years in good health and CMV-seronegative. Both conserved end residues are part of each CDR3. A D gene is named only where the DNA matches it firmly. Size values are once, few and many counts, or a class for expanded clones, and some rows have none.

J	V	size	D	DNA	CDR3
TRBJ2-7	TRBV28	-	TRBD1	TGTGCCAGTTCGGACAGGGTTTTACACGAGCAGTACTTC	CASSDRVLHEQYF
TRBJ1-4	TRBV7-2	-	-	TGTGCCAGCAGCTTTGACAGTACCTATAATGAAAAACTGTTTTTT	CASSFDSTYNEKLFF
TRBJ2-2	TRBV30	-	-	TGTGCCTGGAGTCGACAGCAGAACACCGGGGAGCTGTTTTTT	CAWSRQQNTGELFF
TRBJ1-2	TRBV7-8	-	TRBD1	TGTGCCAGCAGCATCAACAGGGGAAACTATGGCTACACCTTC	CASSINRGNYGYTF
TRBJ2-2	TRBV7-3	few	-	TGTGCCAGCAGCTTAGACACCCCGAGCACCGGGGAGCTGTTTTTT	CASSLDTPSTGELFF
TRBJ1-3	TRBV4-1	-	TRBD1	TGCGCCAGCAGCGCGTTGACAGGGGCCGGAAACACCATATATTTT	CASSALTGAGNTIYF
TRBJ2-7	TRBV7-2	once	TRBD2	TGTGCCAGCAGCCCAGTAGGGACTAGCGGAACCTACGAGCAGTACTTC	CASSPVGTSGTYEQYF
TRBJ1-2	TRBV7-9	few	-	TGTGCCAGCAGTACAGGGACCTACGGCTACACCTTC	CASSTGTYGYTF
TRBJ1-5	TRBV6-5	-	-	TGTGCCAGCAGTTACCGGGTGTCGCAGCCCCAGCATTTT	CASSYRVSQPQHF
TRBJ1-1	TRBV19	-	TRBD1	TGTGCCAGTAGTATGGGTACAGGGGTCTTTACTGAAGCTTTCTTT	CASSMGTGVFTEAFF
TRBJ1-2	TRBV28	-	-	TGTGCCAGCAGCCCGTGGGGACTAGCTAACTATGGCTACACCTTC	CASSPWGLANYGYTF
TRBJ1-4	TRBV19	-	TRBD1	TGTGCCAGTAAGCCCCACCTTTCCAGGGGGCCTGCAACTAATGAAAAACTGTTTTTT	CASKPHLSRGPATNEKLFF
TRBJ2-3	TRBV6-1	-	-	TGTGCCAGCAGTGAGGGAGTGGGCACAGATACGCAGTATTTT	CASSEGVGTDTQYF
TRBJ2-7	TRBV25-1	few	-	TGTGCCAGCAGTCGGCGGGGAGCTAACGACGAGCAGTACTTC	CASSRRGANDEQYF
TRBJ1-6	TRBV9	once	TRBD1	TGTGCCAGCAGCGTTAGCGGACAGGCGTCATATAATTCACCCCTCCACTTT	CASSVSGQASYNSPLHF
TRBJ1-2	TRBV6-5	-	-	TGTGCCAGCAAGCGGGGGGTCAGGGACCTTTATGGCTACACCTTC	CASKRGVRDLYGYTF
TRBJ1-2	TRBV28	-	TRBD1	TGTGCCAGCAGTTCTTACTCCGGGACAGATTTGAGCTATGGCTACACCTTC	CASSSYSGTDLSYGYTF
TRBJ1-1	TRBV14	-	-	TGTGCCAGCAGCCGTATACAGGGGAACACTGAAGCTTTCTTT	CASSRIQGNTEAFF
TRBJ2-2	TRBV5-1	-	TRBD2	TGCGCCAGCAGCTCTAGCGGGGAAGGTACCGGGGAGCTGTTTTTT	CASSSSGEGTGELFF
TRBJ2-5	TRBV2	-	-	TGTGCCAGCAGTCGTAGTCGGGGGGAGACCCAGTACTTC	CASSRSRGETQYF
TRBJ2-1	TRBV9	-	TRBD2	TGTGCCAGCAGCGCAAAGCCGGGACTAGCGGGGGACAATGAGCAGTTCTTC	CASSAKPGLAGDNEQFF
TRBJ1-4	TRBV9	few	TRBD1	TGTGCCAGCAGCGTAGCTGGACAGGGATATAATGAAAAACTGTTTTTT	CASSVAGQGYNEKLFF
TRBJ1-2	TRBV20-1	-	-	TGCAGTGCTAGTTATCGGGGAGGCTACACCTTC	CSASYRGGYTF
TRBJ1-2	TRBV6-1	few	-	TGTGCCAGCAGTGAAGCAGGAGGGGCGAGGGGCTACACCTTC	CASSEAGGARGYTF
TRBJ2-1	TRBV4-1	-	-	TGCGCCAGCAGCCGAAGTCGGGAGCAGTTCTTC	CASSRSREQFF
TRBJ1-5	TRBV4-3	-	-	TGCGCCAGCAGCGGCGATTGGGGGGGTAATCAGCCCCAGCATTTT	CASSGDWGGNQPQHF
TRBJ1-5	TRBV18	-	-	TGTGCCAGCTCACGGGACTTTGGGGGACGGAGCAATCAGCCCCAGCATTTT	CASSRDFGGRSNQPQHF
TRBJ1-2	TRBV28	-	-	TGTGCCAGCGGACTCCGAGACTATGGCTACACCTTC	CASGLRDYGYTF
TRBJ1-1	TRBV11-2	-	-	TGTGCCAGCAGCCGCAGGTCTGAAGCTTTCTTT	CASSRRSEAFF
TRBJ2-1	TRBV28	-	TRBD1	TGTGCCAGCAGACCGGCCGGTGGGACAGTAAATGAGCAGTTCTTC	CASRPAGGTVNEQFF
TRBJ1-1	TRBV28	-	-	TGTGCCAGCAGTTCGGGGGACACTGAAGCTTTCTTT	CASSSGDTEAFF
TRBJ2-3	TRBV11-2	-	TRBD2	TGTGCCAGCAGCGCGCGACTAGCGGGGTTATCAGATACGCAGTATTTT	CASSARLAGLSDTQYF
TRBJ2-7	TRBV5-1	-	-	TGCGCCAGCAGCTTGGCCCCGACAGGAAACTACGAGCAGTACTTC	CASSLAPTGNYEQYF
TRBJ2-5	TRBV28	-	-	TGTGCCAGCAGTTTTAACAGGGAGATAAGAGAGACCCAGTACTTC	CASSFNREIRETQYF